What follows describes a single T cell receptor beta chain. No antigen is known for it. This CDR3 is 15 amino acids long. Germline lookup yields CDR1 MRHNA and CDR2 SNTAGT. The germline V and J ends were trimmed by 4 bases and 4 bases, with 14 bases remaining between them. The repertoire was sequenced with immunoSEQ multiplex PCR; TCRdb's copy has only in-frame clones and lacks some. The data hold roughly 10,000 clones, with more than 70% observed a single time. This record comes from a study of neoadjuvant nivolumab and ipilimumab in lung cancer. Study in general: Nivolumab 3 mg/kg was given days 1, 15 and 29, plus ipilimumab 1 mg/kg day 1 in combination. Whole-study results and caveats: Only two of four nivolumab-treated tumors gained richness and clonality by surgery. Blood richness before therapy tracked richness in tumors resected after neoadjuvant therapy.

The sample was tumor tissue, taken after neoadjuvant nivolumab, alone or with ipilimumab, at or shortly before surgery. V and J are TRBV6-4 and TRBJ2-1, with D possibly being TRBD1 or TRBD2 (5 bases each). The source is an adult with non-small cell lung cancer. Some clones in this sample may be carry-over from other donors' samples. The CDR3 region is CASSVGWGPYNEQFF. The CDR3 DNA follows: TGTGCCAGCAGTGTTGGGTGGGGACCATACAATGAGCAGTTCTTC.